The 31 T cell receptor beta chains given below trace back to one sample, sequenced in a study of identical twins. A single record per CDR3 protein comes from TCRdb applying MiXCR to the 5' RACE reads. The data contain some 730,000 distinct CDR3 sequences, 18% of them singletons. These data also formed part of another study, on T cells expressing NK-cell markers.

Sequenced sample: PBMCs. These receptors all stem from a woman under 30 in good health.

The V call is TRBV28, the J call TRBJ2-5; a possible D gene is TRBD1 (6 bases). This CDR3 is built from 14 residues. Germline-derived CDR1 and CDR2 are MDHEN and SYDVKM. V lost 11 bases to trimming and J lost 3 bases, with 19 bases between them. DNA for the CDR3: TGTGCCGGGGGAAGAGGCAGGGACAAAGAGACCCAGTACTTC. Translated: CAGGRGRDKETQYF.

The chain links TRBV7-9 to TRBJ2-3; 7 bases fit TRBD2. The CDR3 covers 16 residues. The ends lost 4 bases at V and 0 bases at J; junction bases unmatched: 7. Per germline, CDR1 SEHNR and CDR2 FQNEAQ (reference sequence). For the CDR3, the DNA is TGTGCCAGCAGCTCTCTAGCGGAGAGGAGCACAGATACGCAGTATTTT. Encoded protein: CASSSLAERSTDTQYF.

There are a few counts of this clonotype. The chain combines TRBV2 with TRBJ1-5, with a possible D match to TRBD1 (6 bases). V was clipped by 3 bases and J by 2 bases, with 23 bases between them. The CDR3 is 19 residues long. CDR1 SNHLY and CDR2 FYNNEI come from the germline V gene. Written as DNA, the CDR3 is TGTGCCAGCAGTGACTATCCCTCGGGGGGACATCCCTGCAATCAGCCCCAGCATTTT. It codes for CASSDYPSGGHPCNQPQHF.

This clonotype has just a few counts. CDR3 loop: CASSVGAWTSGSYEQYF. CDR3 nucleotides: TGTGCCAGCAGCGTAGGGGCCTGGACTAGCGGGAGCTACGAGCAGTACTTC. The chain is built from TRBV9 and TRBJ2-7; 13 bases fit TRBD2. With V trimmed by 0 bases and J by 3 bases, 6 bases remained unmatched. The length of the CDR3 is 17 residues. Per the germline V gene, CDR1 is SGDLS and CDR2 is YYNGEE.

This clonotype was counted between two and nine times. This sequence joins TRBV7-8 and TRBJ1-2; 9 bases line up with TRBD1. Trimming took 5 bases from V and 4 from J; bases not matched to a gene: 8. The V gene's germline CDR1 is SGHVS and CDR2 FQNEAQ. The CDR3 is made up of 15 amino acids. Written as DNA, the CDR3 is TGTGCCAGCAGCCCAAGGGACAGGGTAGCCTATGGCTACACCTTC. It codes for CASSPRDRVAYGYTF.

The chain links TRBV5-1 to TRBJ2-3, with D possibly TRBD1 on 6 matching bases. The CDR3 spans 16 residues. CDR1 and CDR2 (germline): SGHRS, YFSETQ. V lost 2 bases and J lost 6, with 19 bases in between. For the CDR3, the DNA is TGCGCCAGCAGCTTAGCCGGGACACCGGGTAGTGATACGCAGTATTTT. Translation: CASSLAGTPGSDTQYF.

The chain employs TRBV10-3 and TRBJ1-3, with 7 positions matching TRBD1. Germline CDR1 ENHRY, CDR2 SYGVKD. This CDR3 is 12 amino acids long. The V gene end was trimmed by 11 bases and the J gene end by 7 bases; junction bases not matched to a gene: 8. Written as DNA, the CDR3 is TGTGCCGCCTCGCAGACAGGGAACACCATATATTTT. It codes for CAASQTGNTIYF.

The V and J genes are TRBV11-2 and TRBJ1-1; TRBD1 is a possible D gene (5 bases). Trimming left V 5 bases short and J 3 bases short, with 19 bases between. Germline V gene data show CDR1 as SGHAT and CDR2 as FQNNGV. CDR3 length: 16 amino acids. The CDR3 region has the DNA TGTGCCAGCAGCCCAGGGCTGAAAGGAAGGGACACTGAAGCTTTCTTT. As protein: CASSPGLKGRDTEAFF.

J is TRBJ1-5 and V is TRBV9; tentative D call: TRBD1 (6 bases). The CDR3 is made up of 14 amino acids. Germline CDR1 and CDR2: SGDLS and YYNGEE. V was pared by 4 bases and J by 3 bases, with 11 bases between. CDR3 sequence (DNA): TGTGCCAGCAGCCGGGGACACACCAATCAGCCCCAGCATTTT. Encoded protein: CASSRGHTNQPQHF.

The CDR3 DNA is TGTGCCAGCAGGGGGAAGACTAGAATGGGCGAGCAGTACTTC. Translation gives CASRGKTRMGEQYF. The chain combines TRBV2 with TRBJ2-7; D is perhaps TRBD2 (6 bases). Trimming cost V 6 bases and J 6 bases, with 18 bases left between them. The CDR3 covers 14 residues. Germline-derived CDR1 and CDR2 are SNHLY and FYNNEI.

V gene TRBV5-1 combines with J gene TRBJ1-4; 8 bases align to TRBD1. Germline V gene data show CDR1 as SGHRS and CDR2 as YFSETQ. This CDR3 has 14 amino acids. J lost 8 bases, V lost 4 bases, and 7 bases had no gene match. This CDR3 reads CASSLVGQGEKLFF. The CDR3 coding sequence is TGCGCCAGCAGCCTTGTAGGACAGGGAGAAAAACTGTTTTTT.

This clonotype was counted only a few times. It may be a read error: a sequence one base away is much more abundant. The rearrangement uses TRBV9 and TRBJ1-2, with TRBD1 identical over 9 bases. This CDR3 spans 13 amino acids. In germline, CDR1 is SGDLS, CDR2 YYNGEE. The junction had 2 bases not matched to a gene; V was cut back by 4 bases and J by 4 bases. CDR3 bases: TGTGCCAGCAGCACGGACAGGGGCTATGGCTACACCTTC. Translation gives CASSTDRGYGYTF.

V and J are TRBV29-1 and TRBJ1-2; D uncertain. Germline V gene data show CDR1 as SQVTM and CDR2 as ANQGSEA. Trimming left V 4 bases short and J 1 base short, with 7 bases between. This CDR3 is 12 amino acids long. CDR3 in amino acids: CSVAHDNYGYTF. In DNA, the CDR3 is TGCAGCGTTGCACACGATAACTATGGCTACACCTTC. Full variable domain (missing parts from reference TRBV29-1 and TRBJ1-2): SAVISQKPSRDICQRGTSLTIQCQVDSQVTMMFWYRQQPGQSLTLIATANQGSEATYESGFVIDKFPISRPNLTFSTLTVSNMSPEDSSIYLCSVAHDNYGYTFGSGTRLTVV.

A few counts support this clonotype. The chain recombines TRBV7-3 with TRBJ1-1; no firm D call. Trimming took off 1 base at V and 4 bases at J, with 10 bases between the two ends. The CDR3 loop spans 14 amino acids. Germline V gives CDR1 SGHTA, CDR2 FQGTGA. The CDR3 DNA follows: TGTGCCAGCAGCTTAATGTCGGCGGGCACTGAAGCTTTCTTT. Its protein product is CASSLMSAGTEAFF.

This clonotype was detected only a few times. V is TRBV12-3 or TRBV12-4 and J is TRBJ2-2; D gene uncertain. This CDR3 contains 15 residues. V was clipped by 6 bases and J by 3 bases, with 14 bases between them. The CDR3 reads CASSWALTYTGELFF. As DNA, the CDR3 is TGTGCCAGCAGCTGGGCCCTTACGTACACCGGGGAGCTGTTTTTT.

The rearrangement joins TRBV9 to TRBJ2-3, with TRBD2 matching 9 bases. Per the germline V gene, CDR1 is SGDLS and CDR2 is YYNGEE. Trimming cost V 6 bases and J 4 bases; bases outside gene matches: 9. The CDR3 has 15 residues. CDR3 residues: CASTSAGGPPDTQYF. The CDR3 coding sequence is TGTGCCAGCACGTCGGCGGGAGGGCCCCCAGATACGCAGTATTTT.

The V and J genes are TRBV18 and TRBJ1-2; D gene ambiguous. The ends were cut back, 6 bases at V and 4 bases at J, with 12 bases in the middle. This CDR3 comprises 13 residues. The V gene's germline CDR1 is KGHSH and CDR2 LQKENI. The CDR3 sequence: CASSGQSLYGYTF. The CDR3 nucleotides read TGTGCCAGCTCCGGGCAGAGTCTCTATGGCTACACCTTC.

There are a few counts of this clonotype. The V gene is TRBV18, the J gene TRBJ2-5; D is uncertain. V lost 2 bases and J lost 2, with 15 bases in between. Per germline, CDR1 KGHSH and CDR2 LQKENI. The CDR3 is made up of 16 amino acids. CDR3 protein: CASSPSVSWDQETQYF. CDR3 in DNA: TGTGCCAGCTCACCATCGGTATCTTGGGATCAAGAGACCCAGTACTTC. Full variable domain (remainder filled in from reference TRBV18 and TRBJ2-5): NAGVMQNPRHLVRRRGQEARLRCSPMKGHSHVYWYRQLPEEGLKFMVYLQKENIIDESGMPKERFSAEFPKEGPSILRIQQVVRGDSAAYFCASSPSVSWDQETQYFGPGTRLLVL.

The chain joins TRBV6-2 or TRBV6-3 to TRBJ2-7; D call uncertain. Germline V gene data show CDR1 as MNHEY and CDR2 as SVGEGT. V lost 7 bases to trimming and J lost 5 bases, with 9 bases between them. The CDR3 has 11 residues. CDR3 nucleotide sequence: TGTGCCAGCAACCACCAAGACGAGCAGTACTTC. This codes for CASNHQDEQYF.

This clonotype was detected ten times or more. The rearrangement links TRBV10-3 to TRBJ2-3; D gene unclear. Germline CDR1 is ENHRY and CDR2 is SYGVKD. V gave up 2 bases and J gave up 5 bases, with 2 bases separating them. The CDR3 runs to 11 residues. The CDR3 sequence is CAISEVDTQYF. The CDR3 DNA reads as TGTGCCATCAGTGAGGTAGATACGCAGTATTTT.

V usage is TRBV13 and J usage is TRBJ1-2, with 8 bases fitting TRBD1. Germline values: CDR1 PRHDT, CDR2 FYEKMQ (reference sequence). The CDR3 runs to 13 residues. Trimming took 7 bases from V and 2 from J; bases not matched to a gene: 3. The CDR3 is CASNRDRNYGYTF. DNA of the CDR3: TGTGCCAGCAATAGGGACAGGAACTATGGCTACACCTTC.

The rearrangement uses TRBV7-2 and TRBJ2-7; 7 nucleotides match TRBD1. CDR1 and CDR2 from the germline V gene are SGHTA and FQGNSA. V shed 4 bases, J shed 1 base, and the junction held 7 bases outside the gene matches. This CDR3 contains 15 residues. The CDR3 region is CASSSLPGQSYEQYF. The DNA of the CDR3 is TGTGCCAGCAGCTCTCTCCCGGGACAGTCCTACGAGCAGTACTTC.

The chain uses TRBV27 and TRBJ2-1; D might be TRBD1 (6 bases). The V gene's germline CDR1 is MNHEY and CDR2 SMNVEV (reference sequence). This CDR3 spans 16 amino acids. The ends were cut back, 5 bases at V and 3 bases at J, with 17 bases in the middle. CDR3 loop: CASSHVTGPLYNEQFF. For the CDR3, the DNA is TGTGCCAGCAGTCACGTGACAGGCCCCCTCTACAATGAGCAGTTCTTC.

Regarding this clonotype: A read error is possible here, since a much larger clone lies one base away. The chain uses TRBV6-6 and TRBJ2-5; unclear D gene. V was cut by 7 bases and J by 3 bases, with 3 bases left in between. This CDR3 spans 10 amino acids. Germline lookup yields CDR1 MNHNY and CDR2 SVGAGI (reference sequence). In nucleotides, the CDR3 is TGTGCCAGCAACAAAGAGACCCAGTACTTC. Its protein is CASNKETQYF.

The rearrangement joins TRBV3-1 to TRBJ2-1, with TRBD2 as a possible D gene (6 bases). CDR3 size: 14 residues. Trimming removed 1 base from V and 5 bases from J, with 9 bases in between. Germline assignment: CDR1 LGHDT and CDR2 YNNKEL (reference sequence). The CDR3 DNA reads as TGTGCCAGCAGCCAAGCGGCGGGGAACAATGAGCAGTTCTTC. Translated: CASSQAAGNNEQFF.

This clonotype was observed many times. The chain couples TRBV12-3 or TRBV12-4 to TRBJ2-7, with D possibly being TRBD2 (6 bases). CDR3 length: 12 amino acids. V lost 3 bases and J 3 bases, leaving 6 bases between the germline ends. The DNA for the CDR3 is TGTGCCAGCAGTTTCGGGGGCTACGAGCAGTACTTC. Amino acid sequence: CASSFGGYEQYF.

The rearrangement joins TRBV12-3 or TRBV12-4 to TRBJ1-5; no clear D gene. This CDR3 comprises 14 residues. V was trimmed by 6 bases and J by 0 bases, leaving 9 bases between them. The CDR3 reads CASRQLNSNQPQHF. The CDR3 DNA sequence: TGTGCCAGCAGACAGCTAAATAGCAATCAGCCCCAGCATTTT.

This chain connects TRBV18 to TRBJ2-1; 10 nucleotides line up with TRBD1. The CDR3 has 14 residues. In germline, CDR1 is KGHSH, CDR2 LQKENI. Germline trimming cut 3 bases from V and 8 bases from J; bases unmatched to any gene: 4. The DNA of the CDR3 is TGTGCCAGCTCACCCCCCGGGACAGGGGATGAGCAGTTCTTC. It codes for CASSPPGTGDEQFF.

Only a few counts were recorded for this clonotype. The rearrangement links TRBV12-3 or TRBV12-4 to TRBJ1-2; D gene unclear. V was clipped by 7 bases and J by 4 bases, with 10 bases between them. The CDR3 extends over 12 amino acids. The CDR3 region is CASTTVGYGYTF. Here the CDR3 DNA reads TGTGCCAGCACCACCGTGGGCTATGGCTACACCTTC.

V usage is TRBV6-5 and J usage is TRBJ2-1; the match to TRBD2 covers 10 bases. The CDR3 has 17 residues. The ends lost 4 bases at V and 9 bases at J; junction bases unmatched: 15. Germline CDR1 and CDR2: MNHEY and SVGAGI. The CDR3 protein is CASSWTTSGTSDPEQFF. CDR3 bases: TGTGCCAGCAGTTGGACAACCTCCGGGACTAGCGATCCTGAGCAGTTCTTC.

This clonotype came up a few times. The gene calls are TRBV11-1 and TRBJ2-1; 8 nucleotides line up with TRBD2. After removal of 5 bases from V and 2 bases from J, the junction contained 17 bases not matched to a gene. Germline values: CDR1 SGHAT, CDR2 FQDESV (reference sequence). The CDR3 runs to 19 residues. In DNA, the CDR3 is TGTGCCAGCAGCCTCAGAGTGGGTAGGGCGGGAGGAGCCTACAATGAGCAGTTCTTC. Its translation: CASSLRVGRAGGAYNEQFF.